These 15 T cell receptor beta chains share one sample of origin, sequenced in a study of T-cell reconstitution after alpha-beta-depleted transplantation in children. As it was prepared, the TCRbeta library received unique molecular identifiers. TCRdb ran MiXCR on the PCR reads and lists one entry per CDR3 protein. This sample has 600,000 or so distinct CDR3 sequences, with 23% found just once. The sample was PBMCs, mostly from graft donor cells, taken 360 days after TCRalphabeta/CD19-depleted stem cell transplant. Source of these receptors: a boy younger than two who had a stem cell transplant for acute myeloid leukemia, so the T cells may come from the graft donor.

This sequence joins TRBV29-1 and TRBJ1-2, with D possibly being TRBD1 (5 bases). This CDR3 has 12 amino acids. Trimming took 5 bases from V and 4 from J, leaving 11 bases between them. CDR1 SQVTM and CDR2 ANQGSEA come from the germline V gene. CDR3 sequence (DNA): TGCAGCGTTCCGAGGGGAGGCTATGGCTACACCTTC. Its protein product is CSVPRGGYGYTF.

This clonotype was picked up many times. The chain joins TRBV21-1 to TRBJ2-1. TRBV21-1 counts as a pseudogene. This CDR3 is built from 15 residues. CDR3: CASDDGRSSYNEQFF. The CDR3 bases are TGTGCCAGCGACGACGGAAGGAGCTCCTACAATGAGCAGTTCTTC.

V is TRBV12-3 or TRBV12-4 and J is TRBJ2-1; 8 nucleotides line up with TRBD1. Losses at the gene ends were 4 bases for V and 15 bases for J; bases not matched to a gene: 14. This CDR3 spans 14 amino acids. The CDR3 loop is CASSSGVPTGGLFF. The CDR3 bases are TGTGCCAGCAGTTCAGGCGTGCCCACAGGGGGTCTGTTCTTC.

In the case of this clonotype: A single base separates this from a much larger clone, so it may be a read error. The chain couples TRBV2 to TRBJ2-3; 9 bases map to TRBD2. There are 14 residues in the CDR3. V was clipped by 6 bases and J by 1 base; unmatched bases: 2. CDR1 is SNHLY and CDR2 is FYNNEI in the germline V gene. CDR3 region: CASRRTSGTDTQYF. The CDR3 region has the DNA TGTGCCAGCAGACGGACTAGCGGCACAGATACGCAGTATTTT.

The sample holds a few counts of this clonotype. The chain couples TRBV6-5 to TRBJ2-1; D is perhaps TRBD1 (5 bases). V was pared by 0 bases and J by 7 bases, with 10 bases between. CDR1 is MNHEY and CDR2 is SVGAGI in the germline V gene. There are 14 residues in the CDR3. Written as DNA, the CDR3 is TGTGCCAGCAGTTACTCGGGCAGGGTAAATGAGCAGTTCTTC. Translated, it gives CASSYSGRVNEQFF.

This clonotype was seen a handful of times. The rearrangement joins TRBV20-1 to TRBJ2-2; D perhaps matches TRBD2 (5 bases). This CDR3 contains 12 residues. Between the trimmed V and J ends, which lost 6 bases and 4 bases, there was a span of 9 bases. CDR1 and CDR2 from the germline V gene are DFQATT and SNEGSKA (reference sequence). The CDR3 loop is CSAREITGELFF. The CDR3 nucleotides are TGCAGTGCGAGGGAGATCACCGGGGAGCTGTTTTTT.

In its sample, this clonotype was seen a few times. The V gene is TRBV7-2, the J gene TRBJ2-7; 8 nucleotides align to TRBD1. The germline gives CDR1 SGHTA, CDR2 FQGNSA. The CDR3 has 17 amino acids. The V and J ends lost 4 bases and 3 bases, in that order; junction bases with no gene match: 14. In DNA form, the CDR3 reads TGTGCCAGCAGCTCCGACCCAATGGGACAGGTGTACTACGAGCAGTACTTC. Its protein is CASSSDPMGQVYYEQYF.

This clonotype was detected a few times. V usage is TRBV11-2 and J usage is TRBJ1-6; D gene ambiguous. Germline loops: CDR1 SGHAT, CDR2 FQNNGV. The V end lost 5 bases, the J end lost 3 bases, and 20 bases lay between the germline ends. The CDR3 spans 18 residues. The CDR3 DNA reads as TGTGCCAGCAGCCAACGGGGAACAGCCTTTTTCTATAATTCACCCCTCCACTTT. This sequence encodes CASSQRGTAFFYNSPLHF.

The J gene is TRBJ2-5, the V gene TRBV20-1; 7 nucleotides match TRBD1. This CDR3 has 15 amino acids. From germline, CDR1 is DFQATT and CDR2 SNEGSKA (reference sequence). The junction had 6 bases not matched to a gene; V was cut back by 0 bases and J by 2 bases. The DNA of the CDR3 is TGCAGTGCTAGAGATGGGACGACAGGGCAAGAGACCCAGTACTTC. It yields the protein CSARDGTTGQETQYF.

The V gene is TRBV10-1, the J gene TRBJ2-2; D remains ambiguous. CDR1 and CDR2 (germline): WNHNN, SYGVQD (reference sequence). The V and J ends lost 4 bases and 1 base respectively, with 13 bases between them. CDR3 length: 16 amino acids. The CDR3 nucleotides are TGCGCCAGCAGTGTGCACCACCACATGAACACCGGGGAGCTGTTTTTT. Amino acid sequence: CASSVHHHMNTGELFF.

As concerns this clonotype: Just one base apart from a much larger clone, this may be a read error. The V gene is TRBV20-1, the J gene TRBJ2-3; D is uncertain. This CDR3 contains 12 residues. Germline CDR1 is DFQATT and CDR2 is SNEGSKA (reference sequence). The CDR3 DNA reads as TGCAGCACCGGACGGAGCACAGATACGCAGTATTTT. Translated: CSTGRSTDTQYF.

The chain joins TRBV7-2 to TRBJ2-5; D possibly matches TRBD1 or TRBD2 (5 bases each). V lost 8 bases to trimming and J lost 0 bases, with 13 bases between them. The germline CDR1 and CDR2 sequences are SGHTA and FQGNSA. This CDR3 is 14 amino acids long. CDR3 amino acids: CASAPGPHQETQYF. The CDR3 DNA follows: TGTGCCAGCGCCCCGGGGCCACACCAAGAGACCCAGTACTTC.

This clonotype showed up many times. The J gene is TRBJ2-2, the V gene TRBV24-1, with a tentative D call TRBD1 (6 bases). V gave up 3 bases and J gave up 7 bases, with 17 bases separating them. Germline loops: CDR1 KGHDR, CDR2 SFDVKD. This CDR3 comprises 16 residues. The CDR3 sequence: CATSDRQVARDGELFF. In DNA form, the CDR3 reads TGTGCCACCAGTGATCGACAGGTTGCAAGAGACGGGGAGCTGTTTTTT.

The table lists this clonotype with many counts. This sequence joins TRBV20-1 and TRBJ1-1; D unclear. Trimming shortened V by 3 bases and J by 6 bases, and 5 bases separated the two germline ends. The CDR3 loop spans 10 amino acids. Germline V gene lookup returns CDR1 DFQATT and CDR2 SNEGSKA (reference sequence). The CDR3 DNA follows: TGCAGTGCTAGGATGCCTGAAGCTTTCTTT. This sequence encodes CSARMPEAFF.

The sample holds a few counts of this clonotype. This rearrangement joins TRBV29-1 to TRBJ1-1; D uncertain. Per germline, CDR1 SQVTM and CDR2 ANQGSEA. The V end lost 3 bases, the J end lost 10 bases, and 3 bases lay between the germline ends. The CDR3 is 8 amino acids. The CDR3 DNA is TGCAGCGTTGAGCCAGCTTTCTTT. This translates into CSVEPAFF.